The clone carrying this TCR beta chain was counted only a few times. Its antigen is unidentified. This specimen belongs to a study of blood T cells in healthy people across ages. Study-wide results and caveats: As naive T cell percentage varied, TCR beta diversity correlated strongly with it.

Every participating donor contributed about 10 milliliters of peripheral blood through a draw. Next came a second PCR, run for roughly 6 to 11 cycles, which used a sample-barcoded 5' primer along with a J-beta primer mix. Every cDNA molecule carried a tag from a template-switch adaptor bearing 12 random nucleotides. TCRdb called the 5' RACE reads again in MiXCR, with one record for every CDR3 protein. The table lists hundreds of thousands of distinct CDR3 sequences, about three fifths of them singletons, with around 20% in the top ten. CDR1 and CDR2 from the germline V gene are MNHEY and SVGAGI. Deletions cut 7 bases from V and 5 bases from J, with 11 bases between. The CDR3 runs to 12 residues.

The rearrangement links TRBV6-5 to TRBJ1-2, with a weak D call TRBD1 (5 bases). The clonotype was recovered from a man aged 30 to 45 in good health. The sequencing input was blood. As DNA, the CDR3 is TGTGCCAGCAAACAACCAGGGTATGGCTACACCTTC. Translating gives CASKQPGYGYTF.